This TCR beta chain appears in the sequencing data of a study of blood T cells in healthy people across ages. Researchers isolated at least 6 million PBMCs per sample. Then a second PCR, running roughly 6 to 12 cycles, was carried out with a sample-barcoded 5' primer and a J-beta primer mix. TCRdb re-analysed the 5' RACE reads in MiXCR, keeping a single row per CDR3 protein. The repertoire includes 1,500,000 or so distinct CDR3 sequences, approximately 43% of them detected once, and approximately 4.1% sits in the top ten. The CDR3 runs to 14 residues. V was trimmed by 7 bases and J by 0 bases, leaving 11 bases between them. Germline V lookup: CDR1 SGDLS, CDR2 YYNGEE.

The sequenced material came from blood. The origin of this receptor is a woman under 30 in good health. This sequence joins TRBV9 and TRBJ2-1; no clear D. The CDR3 bases are TGTGCCAGCTCAAAGCTGGGCTCCTACAATGAGCAGTTCTTC. Translating gives CASSKLGSYNEQFF.